This T cell receptor beta chain emerged from a study of T cell repertoires in cytomegalovirus infection. The CDR3 totals 16 residues. Germline V gene data show CDR1 as MGHRA and CDR2 as YSYEKL. TCRdb analysed the reads with MiXCR anew, one entry per CDR3 protein. The table has fewer than 350,000 distinct CDR3 sequences, almost 30% seen once. A note on this clonotype: Its matching antigen is unknown. One end of the junction does not line up with germline, which may come from a read error.

The chain couples TRBV4-1 to TRBJ2-3; TRBD2 aligns across 11 bases. This clonotype was sampled from a human donor in good health (CMV status not recorded). Some clones in this sample may be carry-over from other donors' samples. The sample was cultured PBMCs, taken from culture after CMV antigen stimulation. CDR3 residues: CASSQGSGGGTDTQYF. The CDR3 DNA is TGTGCCAGCAGCCAAGGTAGCGGGGGGGGCACAGATACGCAGTATTTT.